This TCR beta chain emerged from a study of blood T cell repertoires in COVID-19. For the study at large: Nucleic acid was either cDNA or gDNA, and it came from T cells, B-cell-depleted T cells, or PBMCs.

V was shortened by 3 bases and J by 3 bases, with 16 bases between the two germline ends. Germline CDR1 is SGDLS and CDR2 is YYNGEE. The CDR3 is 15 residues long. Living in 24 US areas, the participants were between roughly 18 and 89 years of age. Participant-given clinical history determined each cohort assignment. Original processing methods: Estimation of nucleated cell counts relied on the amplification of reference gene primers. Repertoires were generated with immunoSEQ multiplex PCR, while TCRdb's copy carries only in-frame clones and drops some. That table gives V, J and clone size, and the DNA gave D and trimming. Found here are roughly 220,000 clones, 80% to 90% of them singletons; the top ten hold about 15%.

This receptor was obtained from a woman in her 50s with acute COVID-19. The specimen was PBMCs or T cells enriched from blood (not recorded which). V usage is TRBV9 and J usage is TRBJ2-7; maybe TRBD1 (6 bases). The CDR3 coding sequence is TGTGCCAGCAGCGGGGGGCTTGCAGGGCTCTACGAGCAGTACTTC. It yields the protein CASSGGLAGLYEQYF.